Each of the 10 T cell receptor beta chains below was sequenced from the same sample in a study of blood T cell repertoires in COVID-19. The data were produced by immunoSEQ multiplex PCR, yet TCRdb's version contains in-frame clones alone and is incomplete. The sample lists 45,000 to 50,000 clones; 83% were seen once. Sequencing was carried out using peripheral blood. Receptor source: a man older than 75 in a cohort sampled during active COVID-19.

The CDR3 spells CASSESTSGGFTYNEQFF. The CDR3 nucleotides read TGTGCCAGCAGTGAATCGACTAGCGGGGGGTTCACCTACAATGAGCAGTTCTTC. The chain carries TRBV25-1 and TRBJ2-1, with 13 bases lining up with TRBD2. The germline V gene encodes CDR1 MGHDK and CDR2 SYGVNS. Losses at the gene ends were 1 base for V and 2 bases for J; bases not matched to a gene: 5. CDR3 length: 18 amino acids.

J is TRBJ2-2 and V is TRBV5-1; D is perhaps TRBD1 (5 bases). V lost 4 bases and J 7 bases, leaving 14 bases between the germline ends. There are 14 residues in the CDR3. Per the germline V gene, CDR1 is SGHRS and CDR2 is YFSETQ. The CDR3 loop is CASSPIGVGGELFF. For the CDR3, the DNA is TGCGCCAGCAGCCCGATAGGGGTAGGCGGGGAGCTGTTTTTT.

This chain links TRBV29-1 with TRBJ2-3, with D possibly TRBD1 on 7 matching bases. V gave up 6 bases and J gave up 2 bases, with 24 bases separating them. Germline CDR1 SQVTM, CDR2 ANQGSEA. This CDR3 comprises 17 residues. In DNA, the CDR3 is TGCAGCGTCGAGGGGGGACAGCCCAGTGGTTCCACAGATACGCAGTATTTT. This encodes CSVEGGQPSGSTDTQYF.

The chain uses TRBV15 and TRBJ1-1; D remains ambiguous. V was trimmed by 1 base and J by 3 bases, leaving 9 bases between them. Germline V gives CDR1 LNHNV, CDR2 YYDKDF (reference sequence). CDR3 size: 14 residues. The CDR3, as DNA: TGTGCCACCAGCAGAGTTTCCGGGGACACTGAAGCTTTCTTT. Translating it yields CATSRVSGDTEAFF.

The rearrangement links TRBV6-6 to TRBJ2-1; the match to TRBD1 covers 9 bases. Germline lookup yields CDR1 MNHNY and CDR2 SVGAGI (reference sequence). Trimming cost V 5 bases and J 7 bases; bases outside gene matches: 15. This CDR3 spans 17 amino acids. The CDR3 spells CASSLLLGTGLGNEQFF. The CDR3 bases are TGTGCCAGCAGTCTCCTACTCGGGACAGGGCTTGGGAATGAGCAGTTCTTC.

DNA of the CDR3: TGCAGTGCTAGGGGCTATTCAGAAGCTTTCTTT. Amino acids: CSARGYSEAFF. The V call is TRBV20-1, the J call TRBJ1-1; D not certain. This CDR3 spans 11 amino acids. CDR1 DFQATT and CDR2 SNEGSKA come from the germline V gene (reference sequence). Trimming cost V 3 bases and J 8 bases, with 10 bases left between them.

This clone occurred once. The chain couples TRBV29-1 to TRBJ2-7; TRBD1 is a possible D gene (5 bases). V shed 7 bases and J shed 1 base, with 11 bases lying between them. Germline CDR1 reads SQVTM; CDR2 reads ANQGSEA. The CDR3 is 12 residues long. In nucleotides, the CDR3 is TGCAGCGCCGGACACCAATCCTACGAGCAGTACTTC. It translates to CSAGHQSYEQYF.

The chain is built from TRBV5-1 and TRBJ2-6, with a possible D match to TRBD1 (6 bases). Trimming pared 3 bases from V and 4 bases from J, leaving 14 bases between. The CDR3 is 16 amino acids. The germline V gene has CDR1 SGHRS and CDR2 YFSETQ. This CDR3 is CASSSSTGSGANVLTF. CDR3 sequence (DNA): TGCGCCAGCAGCTCCTCAACAGGGTCAGGGGCCAACGTCCTGACTTTC.

The genes are TRBV7-3 and TRBJ2-1, with D unclear. The CDR3 is made up of 13 amino acids. V lost 4 bases and J 8 bases, leaving 12 bases between the germline ends. CDR1 is SGHTA and CDR2 is FQGTGA in the germline V gene. CDR3: CASSYRVRDEQFF. For the CDR3, the DNA is TGTGCCAGCAGCTACCGGGTTCGCGATGAGCAGTTCTTC.

The chain combines TRBV10-1 with TRBJ2-3, with TRBD2 matching 8 bases. The CDR3 covers 17 residues. The germline V gene encodes CDR1 WNHNN and CDR2 SYGVQD (reference sequence). The V gene end was trimmed by 0 bases and the J gene end by 1 base; junction bases not matched to a gene: 6. CDR3 bases: TGCGCCAGCAGTGAGTCGGCTAGCGGGTACGGCACAGATACGCAGTATTTT. Translation: CASSESASGYGTDTQYF.